These T cell receptor beta chains were read from a single sample in a study of neoadjuvant nivolumab and ipilimumab in lung cancer. Repertoires were generated with immunoSEQ multiplex PCR, while TCRdb's copy carries only in-frame clones and drops some. The table has about 9,000 clones, under 90% seen once; the top ten hold more than 7.5%. The sequencing here drew on tumor tissue, taken after neoadjuvant nivolumab, alone or with ipilimumab, at or shortly before surgery. These receptors were obtained from an adult with non-small cell lung cancer. The CDR3 runs from the conserved cysteine through the conserved F or W. D genes are given only for firm matches. The size entry is marked missing in some rows and otherwise reads once, few, many or a size class.

V,D,size,J,length,DNA,CDR3
TRBV5-4,TRBD2,few,TRBJ2-5,13,TGTGCCAGCAGCCTAGGACTAGGGGTGACCCAGTACTTC,CASSLGLGVTQYF
TRBV4-1,TRBD1,NA,TRBJ1-2,20,TGCGCCTCCACGCCAACGCCCAATCTCATGGGGGACAGGCCTAACTATGGCTACACCTTC,CASTPTPNLMGDRPNYGYTF
TRBV18,NA,NA,TRBJ1-2,13,TGTGCCAGCTCACTGGACCTCAGCGGTGGCTACACCTTC,CASSLDLSGGYTF
TRBV7-3,TRBD2,NA,TRBJ2-1,15,TGTGCCAGCAGGGAGACCGGGACTAGCTACAATGAGCAGTTCTTC,CASRETGTSYNEQFF
TRBV9,NA,NA,TRBJ2-2,14,TGTGCCAGCAGCGATGACAGGTTAACCGGGGAGCTGTTTTTT,CASSDDRLTGELFF
TRBV15,TRBD1,NA,TRBJ1-6,15,TGTGCCACCAGCCGAGAGGGGACAGGGAATTCACCCCTCCACTTT,CATSREGTGNSPLHF
TRBV7-9,TRBD1,NA,TRBJ2-7,17,TGTGCCAGCAGCTTAGAAGCTAGGACAGGGGGCTCCTACGAGCAGTACTTC,CASSLEARTGGSYEQYF
TRBV6-1,NA,NA,TRBJ1-5,14,TGTGCCAGCAGTGATGCGGGGGCAGATCAGCCCCAGCATTTT,CASSDAGADQPQHF
TRBV7-9,NA,NA,TRBJ2-2,15,TGTGCCAGCAGCTTAGGACAGTTTGAAGGCGGGGAGCTGTTTTTT,CASSLGQFEGGELFF
TRBV9,NA,NA,TRBJ2-1,13,TGTGCCAGCAGCGTTCAGGAGGGAACTAATCAGTTCTTC,CASSVQEGTNQFF
TRBV6-5,NA,few,TRBJ2-1,14,TGTGCCAGCAGTTTAAGGCACCCGGGCGATGAGCAGTTCTTC,CASSLRHPGDEQFF
TRBV27,NA,NA,TRBJ1-1,12,TGTGCCAGCAGTTCCCAGGGGAAATTAGCTTTCTTT,CASSSQGKLAFF
TRBV5-5,NA,NA,TRBJ2-1,13,TGTGCCAGCAGCTTGTCAACCTACAATGAGCAGTTCTTC,CASSLSTYNEQFF
TRBV5-4,NA,NA,TRBJ1-1,17,TGTGCCAGCAGCTTGAACGTCGGGTATGCGGAGAACACTGAAGCTTTCTTT,CASSLNVGYAENTEAFF
TRBV25-1,TRBD1,NA,TRBJ1-3,18,TGTGCCAGCAGTGAATACGTGCATGCCGACAGGGGAGGAGACACCATATATTTT,CASSEYVHADRGGDTIYF
TRBV5-1,NA,NA,TRBJ1-1,15,TGCGCCAGCAGCTTGCAGCAGGCCTCGAACACTGAAGCTTTCTTT,CASSLQQASNTEAFF
TRBV7-9,TRBD2,NA,TRBJ2-1,15,TGTGCCAGCAGCTTGCGGGAGGGAGTTTACAATGAGCAGTTCTTC,CASSLREGVYNEQFF
TRBV6-5,NA,NA,TRBJ1-2,14,TGTGCCAGCAGTTACGGGACCTCCCGAACAGGCTACACCTTC,CASSYGTSRTGYTF
TRBV11-2,NA,NA,TRBJ1-1,14,TGTGCCAGCAGCGGACACAGCTGGGGCACTGAAGCTTTCTTT,CASSGHSWGTEAFF
TRBV25-1,TRBD1,NA,TRBJ1-3,15,TGTGCCAGCAGTTCCTCCGGGACAGCTGGAAACACCATATATTTT,CASSSSGTAGNTIYF
TRBV2,TRBD1,NA,TRBJ1-4,13,TGTGCCAGCAGGAAGGGGGCGGATGAAAAACTGTTTTTT,CASRKGADEKLFF
TRBV14,NA,once,TRBJ2-1,12,TGTGCCAGCAGCCAAGAGCAGGGACAGCAGTTCTTC,CASSQEQGQQFF
TRBV9,TRBD1,NA,TRBJ1-2,18,TGTGCCAGCAGTCAAAGAAGGGGGAACCGGGACAGAGACTATGGCTACACCTTC,CASSQRRGNRDRDYGYTF
TRBV5-1,NA,NA,TRBJ1-1,14,TGCGCCAGCAGCTCTTCCCCGGACGGATATGAAGCTTTCTTT,CASSSSPDGYEAFF
TRBV5-4,TRBD1,once,TRBJ2-6,16,TGTGCCAGCAGCTTACCCGGGACAGCCGGGGCCAACGTCCTGACTTTC,CASSLPGTAGANVLTF